The 9 T cell receptor beta chains listed next were all sequenced from one sample in a study of blood T cell repertoires in COVID-19. Data came from immunoSEQ multiplex PCR; TCRdb stores just in-frame clones and leaves some out. The repertoire includes fewer than 60,000 clones, around 85% of them detected once, and around a quarter sits in the top ten. The sequenced sample consisted of peripheral blood. These receptors were obtained from a woman older than 75 with COVID-19, enrolled during active disease.

This sequence joins TRBV5-1 and TRBJ1-4; no firm D call. The CDR3 totals 15 residues. Trimming pared 0 bases from V and 2 bases from J, leaving 8 bases between. Germline CDR1 SGHRS, CDR2 YFSETQ. In nucleotides, the CDR3 is TGCGCCAGCAGCTTGGACGGGAAGACTAATGAAAAACTGTTTTTT. Its translation is CASSLDGKTNEKLFF.

The chain has TRBV6-2 or TRBV6-3 and TRBJ2-3; 9 bases are shared with TRBD2. Per germline, CDR1 MNHEY and CDR2 SVGEGT. The CDR3 extends over 15 amino acids. V dropped 0 bases and J dropped 4; count of bases not matched to a gene: 2. CDR3 residues: CASSYSAGGADTQYF. The CDR3 nucleotides are TGTGCCAGCAGTTACTCAGCGGGAGGAGCAGATACGCAGTATTTT.

This clone has a single count. The chain is built from TRBV7-3 and TRBJ2-1, with 12 bases fitting TRBD2. V was clipped by 5 bases and J by 5 bases; unmatched bases: 4. Germline-derived CDR1 and CDR2 are SGHTA and FQGTGA. This CDR3 region has 15 residues. The CDR3 spells CASSALAGGHNEQFF. CDR3 nucleotides: TGTGCCAGCAGCGCGCTAGCGGGAGGGCACAATGAGCAGTTCTTC.

This rearrangement joins TRBV19 to TRBJ2-1; 8 nucleotides match TRBD2. The CDR3 length is 15 residues. Per the germline V gene, CDR1 is LNHDA and CDR2 is SQIVND (reference sequence). V lost 5 bases to trimming and J lost 1 base; unmatched junction nucleotides: 4. The DNA for the CDR3 is TGTGCCAGTAGTGCCTCTAGCGGGTCCTACAATGAGCAGTTCTTC. This translates into CASSASSGSYNEQFF.

This clone has a handful of counts. This sequence joins TRBV19 and TRBJ2-1, with 11 bases fitting TRBD1. The V and J ends lost 5 bases and 5 bases, in that order; junction bases with no gene match: 11. CDR3 size: 17 residues. CDR1 is LNHDA, CDR2 SQIVND, per germline (reference sequence). The DNA of the CDR3 is TGTGCCAGTAGTCCGTGGACAGGGGGCACGTTTAACAATGAGCAGTTCTTC. This translates into CASSPWTGGTFNNEQFF.

This clone came up once. Other DNA sequences within the sample encode an identical CDR3. V is TRBV3-1 (or the pseudogene TRBV3-2) and J is TRBJ1-5; TRBD1 might be the D (5 bases). Germline V lookup: CDR1 LGHDT, CDR2 YNNKEL (reference sequence). Trimming stripped 2 bases from V and 7 bases from J, with 9 bases between. The CDR3 is 13 residues long. CDR3 region: CASSQRGGQPQHF. For the CDR3, the DNA is TGTGCCAGCAGCCAAAGGGGAGGCCAGCCCCAGCATTTT.

The chain recombines TRBV2 with TRBJ1-2, with 7 bases that match TRBD1. The germline V gene encodes CDR1 SNHLY and CDR2 FYNNEI. The CDR3 is 12 residues long. The trim removed 6 bases at V and 8 bases at J, leaving 6 bases unmatched. CDR3 residues: CASRGQASGYTF. CDR3 coding DNA: TGTGCCAGCAGAGGACAGGCGAGCGGCTACACCTTC.

The rearrangement uses TRBV19 and TRBJ2-7; 9 bases match TRBD1. From germline, CDR1 is LNHDA and CDR2 SQIVND (reference sequence). J lost 9 bases, V lost 5 bases, and 11 bases had no gene match. The length of the CDR3 is 14 residues. The CDR3 bases are TGTGCCAGTAGTCAACGGACAGGGGAAGGGAGGCAGTACTTC. Translation: CASSQRTGEGRQYF. Full variable domain (remainder filled in from reference TRBV19 and TRBJ2-7): DGGITQSPKYLFRKEGQNVTLSCEQNLNHDAMYWYRQDPGQGLRLIYYSQIVNDFQKGDIAEGYSVSREKKESFPLTVTSAQKNPTAFYLCASSQRTGEGRQYFGPGTRLTVT.

In its sample, this clone was seen once. J is TRBJ2-3 and V is TRBV29-1; the match to TRBD2 covers 11 bases. Losses at the gene ends were 8 bases for V and 0 bases for J; bases not matched to a gene: 7. Germline V gene sequence: CDR1 SQVTM, CDR2 ANQGSEA. CDR3 length: 15 amino acids. The CDR3 DNA is TGCAGCACCTCCGGGACTAGCGGCAGCACAGATACGCAGTATTTT. Amino acids: CSTSGTSGSTDTQYF.